These 29 T cell receptor beta chains were all obtained from the same sample, sequenced in a study of T cell changes during pregnancy in multiple sclerosis (dated by TCRdb to the late 2010s). Receptor libraries were prepared by the immunoSEQ multiplex PCR assay. Here the immuneACCESS table is served through TCRdb, limited to in-frame sequences with V and J called. Missing clones are a known gap in these copies; in checked studies unresolved V genes cover under half, and the rest lacks a known reason. This sample holds 75,000 to 95,000 clones; about 92% were observed only once. Roughly 1.4% of the sample is taken by the ten largest. The input for sequencing was peripheral blood, taken in the first trimester of pregnancy. Receptor source: a female donor with multiple sclerosis, enrolled in a pregnancy study.

In its sample, this clone was seen a few times. The J gene is TRBJ2-7, the V gene TRBV6-5, with 9 bases identical to TRBD2. Germline trimming cut 0 bases from V and 0 bases from J; bases unmatched to any gene: 0. Germline-derived CDR1 and CDR2 are MNHEY and SVGAGI. CDR3 size: 15 residues. The CDR3 DNA reads as TGTGCCAGCAGTTACTCTAGCGGGAGCTCCTACGAGCAGTACTTC. It translates to CASSYSSGSSYEQYF.

V gene TRBV28 combines with J gene TRBJ2-3; TRBD2 is a possible D gene (5 bases). Germline CDR1 is MDHEN and CDR2 is SYDVKM. The CDR3 spans 15 residues. V was pared by 3 bases and J by 0 bases, with 10 bases between. CDR3 sequence (DNA): TGTGCCAGCAGTTTTCGAGGGCCTAGCACAGATACGCAGTATTTT. This translates into CASSFRGPSTDTQYF.

The chain carries TRBV27 and TRBJ2-1, with a possible D match to TRBD1 (6 bases). The V gene's germline CDR1 is MNHEY and CDR2 SMNVEV (reference sequence). V lost 8 bases and J 0 bases, leaving 8 bases between the germline ends. The CDR3 loop spans 13 amino acids. This CDR3 is CASGDNSYNEQFF. In nucleotides, the CDR3 is TGTGCCAGCGGGGACAACTCCTACAATGAGCAGTTCTTC.

This clone was recorded once. The genes are TRBV6-1 and TRBJ2-1; 9 bases map to TRBD1. The CDR3 has 15 residues. With 7 bases clipped from V and 0 bases from J, the junction kept 4 bases outside the gene matches. The V gene's germline CDR1 is MNHNS and CDR2 SASEGT. CDR3 sequence: CASNWDRASYNEQFF. CDR3 in DNA: TGTGCCAGCAACTGGGACAGGGCCTCCTACAATGAGCAGTTCTTC.

This clone was recorded once. The chain combines TRBV25-1 with TRBJ1-3; D may be TRBD1 (5 bases). With 2 bases removed from V and 4 bases from J, the gap between germline ends came to 9 bases. The CDR3 contains 14 residues. Looked up from germline, CDR1 is MGHDK and CDR2 is SYGVNS. CDR3 residues: CASSERGAGNTIYF. The CDR3 DNA reads TGTGCCAGCAGTGAACGCGGGGCCGGAAACACCATATATTTT.

This chain joins TRBV27 and TRBJ2-7, with 7 bases fitting TRBD1. This CDR3 has 17 residues. CDR1 is MNHEY and CDR2 is SMNVEV in the germline V gene (reference sequence). The J segment lost 3 bases and the V segment lost 3 bases, leaving 14 bases of the junction unmatched. This chain's CDR3 is CASSFRDSGGSNYEQYF. The CDR3 DNA reads TGTGCCAGCAGTTTCAGGGACAGCGGTGGCAGCAACTACGAGCAGTACTTC.

The rearrangement links TRBV27 to TRBJ1-5; 7 nucleotides match TRBD1. Germline V gives CDR1 MNHEY, CDR2 SMNVEV (reference sequence). Losses at the gene ends were 0 bases for V and 2 bases for J; bases not matched to a gene: 4. CDR3 length equals 16 residues. The CDR3 DNA reads as TGTGCCAGCAGTTTATCCAGGACAGGAGGCAATCAGCCCCAGCATTTT. Translating it yields CASSLSRTGGNQPQHF.

The rearrangement links TRBV5-1 to TRBJ2-1; 8 bases map to TRBD2. CDR3 size: 14 residues. Germline CDR1 and CDR2: SGHRS and YFSETQ. With V trimmed by 4 bases and J by 4 bases, 4 bases remained unmatched. The CDR3 is CASSLSGSYNEQFF. The DNA for the CDR3 is TGCGCCAGCAGCCTAAGCGGGAGTTACAATGAGCAGTTCTTC. The full variable domain, its missing parts supplied by reference TRBV5-1 and TRBJ2-1, is KAGVTQTPRYLIKTRGQQVTLSCSPISGHRSVSWYQQTPGQGLQFLFEYFSETQRNKGNFPGRFSGRQFSNSRSEMNVSTLELGDSALYLCASSLSGSYNEQFFGPGTRLTVL.

The rearrangement uses TRBV9 and TRBJ2-1, with D perhaps matching TRBD2 (5 bases). The CDR3 has 20 residues. CDR1 and CDR2 (germline): SGDLS, YYNGEE. Trimming shortened V by 4 bases and J by 0 bases, and 26 bases separated the two germline ends. CDR3 bases: TGTGCCAGCAGCCTGGGCCTACCTCAAGGGAGCCTTACCTCCTACAATGAGCAGTTCTTC. Residues: CASSLGLPQGSLTSYNEQFF. Full variable domain (missing parts from reference TRBV9 and TRBJ2-1): DSGVTQTPKHLITATGQRVTLRCSPRSGDLSVYWYQQSLDQGLQFLIQYYNGEERAKGNILERFSAQQFPDLHSELNLSSLELGDSALYFCASSLGLPQGSLTSYNEQFFGPGTRLTVL.

The chain combines TRBV19 with TRBJ1-1, with 11 bases identical to TRBD1. The V gene's germline CDR1 is LNHDA and CDR2 SQIVND (reference sequence). With 2 bases clipped from V and 0 bases from J, the junction kept 5 bases outside the gene matches. The CDR3 is 17 residues long. The CDR3 DNA is TGTGCCAGTAGTATAAAGGACAGGGGGCCGGTGAACACTGAAGCTTTCTTT. It specifies CASSIKDRGPVNTEAFF.

The chain is built from TRBV27 and TRBJ1-2; 9 nucleotides match TRBD1. This CDR3 comprises 14 residues. CDR1 and CDR2 (germline): MNHEY, SMNVEV (reference sequence). The V gene end was trimmed by 5 bases and the J gene end by 7 bases; junction bases not matched to a gene: 8. CDR3 protein: CASSRTQGAGGYTF. Here the CDR3 DNA reads TGTGCCAGCAGTCGCACACAGGGGGCGGGTGGCTACACCTTC.

This clone has only one observation. In DNA, the CDR3 is TGTGCCACTCTTACGGGACAGCCTACCTACGAGCAGTACTTC. This codes for CATLTGQPTYEQYF. The chain couples TRBV2 to TRBJ2-7; 7 nucleotides align to TRBD1. This CDR3 has 14 residues. From germline, CDR1 is SNHLY and CDR2 FYNNEI. The V and J ends lost 10 bases and 2 bases, in that order; junction bases with no gene match: 11. The entire variable domain, with the rest obtained from reference TRBV2 and TRBJ2-7, is as follows: EPEVTQTPSHQVTQMGQEVILRCVPISNHLYFYWYRQILGQKVEFLVSFYNNEISEKSEIFDDQFSVERPDGSNFTLKIRSTKLEDSAMYFCATLTGQPTYEQYFGPGTRLTVT.

CDR3 amino acids: CASSQGLAGIANEQFF. The CDR3, as DNA: TGCGCCAGCAGCCAAGGACTAGCGGGAATCGCCAATGAGCAGTTCTTC. The rearrangement joins TRBV4-1 to TRBJ2-1; 11 bases map to TRBD2. J lost 6 bases, V lost 1 base, and 5 bases had no gene match. The CDR3 is 16 residues long. The germline CDR1 and CDR2 sequences are MGHRA and YSYEKL.

The rearrangement links TRBV28 to TRBJ1-5, with D tentatively TRBD1 (5 bases). V lost 1 base and J 0 bases, leaving 10 bases between the germline ends. This CDR3 has 16 amino acids. Germline V lookup: CDR1 MDHEN, CDR2 SYDVKM. The CDR3 protein is CASSLSGSYSNQPQHF. CDR3 in DNA: TGTGCCAGCAGTTTATCAGGGTCCTATAGCAATCAGCCCCAGCATTTT.

The chain links TRBV21-1 to TRBJ1-3; the table's D call, TRBD1, has no DNA check behind it. TRBV21-1 is listed as a pseudogene. The CDR3 length is 20 residues. The CDR3 is CASSTFRPQGKGLSGNTIYF. CDR3 coding DNA: TGTGCCAGCAGCACCTTTCGACCCCAGGGTAAAGGTCTCTCTGGAAACACCATATATTTT.

The chain has TRBV27 and TRBJ2-4, with D perhaps matching TRBD2 (5 bases). This CDR3 contains 16 residues. CDR1 MNHEY and CDR2 SMNVEV come from the germline V gene (reference sequence). V was shortened by 6 bases and J by 1 base, with 16 bases between the two germline ends. This chain's CDR3 is CASRTLSSGAKNIQYF. The CDR3 nucleotides read TGTGCCAGCAGGACACTATCTTCGGGGGCCAAAAACATTCAGTACTTC.

This chain joins TRBV7-2 and TRBJ2-3, with 13 bases aligning to TRBD2. The length of the CDR3 is 15 residues. The ends lost 5 bases at V and 10 bases at J; junction bases unmatched: 9. CDR1 and CDR2 from the germline V gene are SGHTA and FQGNSA. The CDR3 region has the DNA TGTGCCAGCAGCAACACACGAGGGACTAGCGGGGCGCAGTATTTT. This encodes CASSNTRGTSGAQYF.

The chain carries TRBV18 and TRBJ2-3; 11 bases are a match to TRBD2. The length of the CDR3 is 16 residues. Per the germline V gene, CDR1 is KGHSH and CDR2 is LQKENI. V shed 2 bases and J 5 bases; nucleotides not matched to a gene: 6. The CDR3 is CASSPVLAGGQDTQYF. CDR3 DNA sequence: TGTGCCAGCTCACCAGTTCTAGCGGGAGGTCAAGATACGCAGTATTTT. The variable domain in full, with the rest retrieved from reference TRBV18 and TRBJ2-3, is NAGVMQNPRHLVRRRGQEARLRCSPMKGHSHVYWYRQLPEEGLKFMVYLQKENIIDESGMPKERFSAEFPKEGPSILRIQQVVRGDSAAYFCASSPVLAGGQDTQYFGPGTRLTVL.

This clone was observed a single time. The gene calls are TRBV10-2 and TRBJ1-3, with D possibly being TRBD1 (6 bases). This CDR3 has 14 amino acids. The ends were cut back, 8 bases at V and 3 bases at J, with 14 bases in the middle. The germline CDR1 and CDR2 sequences are WSHSY and SAAADI. The CDR3, as DNA: TGCGCCAGCTCCAGGGGCGCCGATGGAAACACCATATATTTT. Translation: CASSRGADGNTIYF.

This clone has just one count. The V call is TRBV10-3, the J call TRBJ2-1; 7 bases line up with TRBD2. This CDR3 contains 13 residues. CDR1 ENHRY and CDR2 SYGVKD come from the germline V gene. Trimming at V came to 10 bases and at J to 4 bases, leaving 7 bases not matched to a gene. CDR3 loop: CATGLGRYNEQFF. The CDR3 DNA sequence: TGTGCCACCGGACTAGGGCGATACAATGAGCAGTTCTTC.

The rearrangement links TRBV5-5 to TRBJ1-1; perhaps TRBD1 as D (6 bases). V lost 2 bases to trimming and J lost 0 bases, with 11 bases between them. CDR1 is SGHKS and CDR2 is YYEKEE in the germline V gene (reference sequence). The CDR3 has 15 residues. For the CDR3, the DNA is TGTGCCAGCAGCTTAAGGGGACAAATGAACACTGAAGCTTTCTTT. It translates to CASSLRGQMNTEAFF.

CDR3 DNA sequence: TGTGCCAGCACCCAAGCTGGAGTTTACAATGAGCAGTTCTTC. It translates to CASTQAGVYNEQFF. The chain recombines TRBV27 with TRBJ2-1; no firm D call. The CDR3 runs to 14 residues. V was cut by 7 bases and J by 4 bases, with 14 bases left in between. Germline CDR1 and CDR2: MNHEY and SMNVEV (reference sequence).

This chain joins TRBV2 and TRBJ2-1; 10 nucleotides align to TRBD2. The V gene end was trimmed by 9 bases and the J gene end by 8 bases; junction bases not matched to a gene: 7. Germline values: CDR1 SNHLY, CDR2 FYNNEI. The CDR3 spans 13 residues. In nucleotides, the CDR3 is TGTGCCAGTACGGGACTAGCGATGCATGAGCAGTTCTTC. It yields the protein CASTGLAMHEQFF.

This chain connects TRBV7-9 to TRBJ1-2; 9 bases map to TRBD1. Germline lookup yields CDR1 SEHNR and CDR2 FQNEAQ (reference sequence). The CDR3 has 13 residues. V was clipped by 6 bases and J by 6 bases; unmatched bases: 5. The DNA for the CDR3 is TGTGCCAGCAGTCCCGGGACAGGGCATGGCTACACCTTC. Translated, it gives CASSPGTGHGYTF.

V is TRBV5-1 and J is TRBJ2-2, with 11 bases fitting TRBD2. This CDR3 contains 15 residues. In germline, CDR1 is SGHRS, CDR2 YFSETQ. V trimming: 4 bases; J trimming: 7 bases; junction bases outside the gene matches: 6. CDR3 nucleotide sequence: TGCGCCAGCAGCATAGCGGGAGGGCTTATCGGGGAGCTGTTTTTT. It specifies CASSIAGGLIGELFF.

This clone was counted between two and nine times. J is TRBJ1-4 and V is TRBV28; D may be TRBD1 (5 bases). This CDR3 has 18 amino acids. V lost 7 bases, J lost 7 bases, and 28 bases lay in between. CDR1 MDHEN and CDR2 SYDVKM come from the germline V gene. CDR3 protein: CASNGQAGAGAIVEKLFF. The CDR3 bases are TGTGCCAGCAACGGGCAGGCAGGAGCTGGGGCGATAGTTGAAAAACTGTTTTTT.

For the CDR3, the DNA is TGCGCCAGCAGCTTATTTAGCGGGCCAGGAACCGGGGAGCTGTTTTTT. Protein sequence: CASSLFSGPGTGELFF. This chain links TRBV5-1 with TRBJ2-2, with 7 nucleotides matching TRBD2. Germline V gene data show CDR1 as SGHRS and CDR2 as YFSETQ. J gave up 5 bases and V 2 bases, and 9 bases lay outside the gene matches. The CDR3 runs 16 residues.

V usage is TRBV18 and J usage is TRBJ1-1; the D is unclear. The V end lost 0 bases, the J end lost 3 bases, and 11 bases lay between the germline ends. Germline-derived CDR1 and CDR2 are KGHSH and LQKENI. This CDR3 region has 15 residues. The CDR3 region has the DNA TGTGCCAGCTCACCACCTAGCAGAGATCACACTGAAGCTTTCTTT. Amino acid sequence: CASSPPSRDHTEAFF.

The CDR3 region has the DNA TGTGCCAGCAGCTACGTATCGACAGGGGGCACTGAAGCTTTCTTT. It is translated as CASSYVSTGGTEAFF. This chain connects TRBV7-9 to TRBJ1-1; TRBD1 aligns across 9 bases. Germline CDR1 SEHNR, CDR2 FQNEAQ (reference sequence). The V segment lost 4 bases and the J segment 4 bases; nucleotides outside the gene matches: 7. This CDR3 region has 15 residues.